The sequence of this T cell receptor (beta chain) was determined in a study of cytomegalovirus exposure and HLA in healthy donors. Study at large: Among the approximately 420 donors who were genotyped, about 79% fell in the genetic ancestry cluster that is associated with self-reported Caucasian donors.

Primers for the PCR totalled 60 Vbeta and 13 Jbeta. Here immunoSEQ multiplex PCR was the method, and the copy in TCRdb shows in-frame clones only, minus some. This sample has some 180,000 clones, with more than 65% found just once. Germline CDR1 is LNHDA and CDR2 is SQIVND (reference sequence). Deletions cut 2 bases from V and 7 bases from J, with 5 bases between. The CDR3 extends over 12 amino acids. The chain carries TRBV19 and TRBJ2-2; D remains unclear. Sequencing input: PBMCs. The clonotype originates from a female donor in good health and CMV-seronegative. The CDR3 reads CASSIRGGELFF. CDR3 DNA: TGTGCCAGTAGTATACGAGGCGGGGAGCTGTTTTTT.